In its sample, the clone carrying this T cell receptor beta chain ranks as large. The antigen remains undetermined. This record belongs to a study of T cell repertoires in cytomegalovirus infection. This CDR3 has 13 residues. V lost 4 bases and J 6 bases, leaving 10 bases between the germline ends. In germline, CDR1 is SGHTA, CDR2 FQGNSA. TCRdb itself ran the reads through MiXCR, one entry per CDR3 protein. The table has fewer than 900,000 distinct CDR3 sequences, under 35% seen once; the top ten hold around 12%. This sequence joins TRBV7-2 and TRBJ2-1; D could derive from TRBD1 or TRBD2 (5 bases each). The receptor was derived from a human donor in good health (CMV status not recorded). Some clones in this sample may be carry-over from other donors' samples. The sequences come from cultured CD8+ T cells from PBMCs, collected from culture after CMV antigen stimulation. The CDR3 loop reads CASSWGSLNEQFF. The CDR3 coding sequence is TGTGCCAGCAGCTGGGGGTCCCTCAATGAGCAGTTCTTC.